Shown below are 16 T cell receptor beta chains from a single sample sequenced in a study of blood T cell repertoires in COVID-19. Sequencing used immunoSEQ multiplex PCR; TCRdb keeps in-frame clones, though not all of them. Of about 45,000 clones in the sample, nearly 80% were seen once. The sample was peripheral blood. The receptor set was obtained from a man between 65 and 85 years old with acute or convalescent COVID-19.

The J gene is TRBJ1-2, the V gene TRBV27; 8 positions match TRBD1. Germline V gene lookup returns CDR1 MNHEY and CDR2 SMNVEV (reference sequence). J gave up 6 bases and V 4 bases, and 7 bases lay outside the gene matches. The CDR3 spans 14 residues. The CDR3, as DNA: TGTGCCAGCAGTTCCCGTGCAGGGGGCGATGGCTACACCTTC. This sequence encodes CASSSRAGGDGYTF.

This clone has only a few counts. The genes are TRBV7-3 and TRBJ2-7, with TRBD2 matching 8 bases. The J segment lost 0 bases and the V segment lost 5 bases, leaving 9 bases of the junction unmatched. CDR1 and CDR2 from the germline V gene are SGHTA and FQGTGA. This CDR3 is 16 amino acids long. The CDR3 loop reads CASSPTSGSSSYEQYF. The DNA for the CDR3 is TGTGCCAGCAGCCCCACTAGCGGATCGAGCTCCTACGAGCAGTACTTC.

The genes are TRBV4-2 and TRBJ1-5, with D hard to call. The ends were cut back, 0 bases at V and 0 bases at J, with 9 bases in the middle. The germline gives CDR1 LGHNA, CDR2 YNFKEQ. The CDR3 consists of 16 residues. The CDR3 region is CASSQDPGSSNQPQHF. Written as DNA, the CDR3 is TGTGCCAGCAGCCAAGATCCGGGTTCTAGCAATCAGCCCCAGCATTTT.

This chain joins TRBV27 and TRBJ1-1; maybe TRBD1 (6 bases). CDR3 size: 14 residues. CDR1 MNHEY and CDR2 SMNVEV come from the germline V gene (reference sequence). Between the trimmed V and J ends, which lost 6 bases and 1 base, there was a span of 12 bases. The CDR3 protein is CASSVQGSNTEAFF. DNA of the CDR3: TGTGCCAGCAGCGTACAGGGTTCGAACACTGAAGCTTTCTTT.

The chain couples TRBV11-2 to TRBJ1-1; 9 positions agree with TRBD1. Per the germline V gene, CDR1 is SGHAT and CDR2 is FQNNGV. After removal of 5 bases from V and 4 bases from J, the junction contained 5 bases not matched to a gene. The CDR3 is 14 amino acids. CDR3 bases: TGTGCCAGCAGCGCACAGGGGGCTGGCACTGAAGCTTTCTTT. As protein: CASSAQGAGTEAFF.

The chain uses TRBV3-1 (or the pseudogene TRBV3-2) and TRBJ1-1; D is uncertain. The CDR3 is made up of 13 amino acids. V was pared by 4 bases and J by 9 bases, with 15 bases between. CDR1 and CDR2 from the germline V gene are LGHDT and YNNKEL (reference sequence). CDR3 nucleotides: TGTGCCAGCAGCCGCCACCCCGGCGGGAAAGCTTTCTTT. It translates to CASSRHPGGKAFF.

This clone was found a few times. The chain recombines TRBV3-1 (or the pseudogene TRBV3-2) with TRBJ1-1; 10 positions agree with TRBD1. Germline values: CDR1 LGHDT, CDR2 YNNKEL (reference sequence). Trimming took 3 bases from V and 4 from J; bases not matched to a gene: 5. This CDR3 has 15 residues. This CDR3 reads CASSHRDRGGTEAFF. In DNA form, the CDR3 reads TGTGCCAGCAGCCATCGGGACAGGGGAGGCACTGAAGCTTTCTTT.

The gene calls are TRBV19 and TRBJ1-3; the D is unclear. Trimming stripped 6 bases from V and 0 bases from J, with 15 bases between. Germline lookup yields CDR1 LNHDA and CDR2 SQIVND (reference sequence). The CDR3 consists of 16 residues. The chain's CDR3 is CASRSADGNSGNTIYF. The CDR3 region has the DNA TGTGCCAGTAGGAGCGCCGACGGGAACTCTGGAAACACCATATATTTT. The entire variable domain, with the rest obtained from reference TRBV19 and TRBJ1-3, is as follows: DGGITQSPKYLFRKEGQNVTLSCEQNLNHDAMYWYRQDPGQGLRLIYYSQIVNDFQKGDIAEGYSVSREKKESFPLTVTSAQKNPTAFYLCASRSADGNSGNTIYFGEGSWLTVV.

This clone was detected only a few times. Here the CDR3 DNA reads TGCGCCAGCAGCCAAGGACAGAATAATTCACCCCTCCACTTT. Translated: CASSQGQNNSPLHF. This chain uses TRBV4-3 with TRBJ1-6; D perhaps matches TRBD1 (5 bases). Trimming cost V 1 base and J 5 bases, with 6 bases left between them. The germline V gene encodes CDR1 LGHNA and CDR2 YSLEER. The CDR3 is made up of 14 amino acids.

The sample holds one count of this clone. V gene TRBV5-6 combines with J gene TRBJ1-2, with TRBD1 matching 7 bases. CDR1 is SGHDT and CDR2 is YYEEEE in the germline V gene. The CDR3 is made up of 13 amino acids. The V and J ends lost 4 bases and 8 bases, in that order; junction bases with no gene match: 8. CDR3 in DNA: TGTGCCAGCAGCCCTCTAGGGGGCTACGGCTACACCTTC. It yields the protein CASSPLGGYGYTF.

V gene TRBV7-9 combines with J gene TRBJ1-5; 10 nucleotides line up with TRBD1. The CDR3 loop spans 16 amino acids. Germline V gene sequence: CDR1 SEHNR, CDR2 FQNEAQ (reference sequence). V lost 5 bases, J lost 7 bases, and 11 bases stayed unmatched. The CDR3 spells CASSPPGQGIGQPQHF. As DNA, the CDR3 is TGTGCCAGCAGCCCGCCGGGACAGGGGATCGGGCAGCCCCAGCATTTT.

The V call is TRBV28, the J call TRBJ2-7, with 9 bases identical to TRBD1. This CDR3 is built from 12 residues. Germline V CDR1 and CDR2: MDHEN, SYDVKM. With V trimmed by 7 bases and J by 6 bases, 4 bases remained unmatched. CDR3 coding DNA: TGTGCCAGCACCTACAGGGGGCCCGAGCAGTACTTC. This gives the protein CASTYRGPEQYF.

The rearrangement joins TRBV5-1 to TRBJ1-1; 9 bases fit TRBD1. Per the germline V gene, CDR1 is SGHRS and CDR2 is YFSETQ. The CDR3 runs 15 residues. Trimming cost V 0 bases and J 2 bases; bases outside gene matches: 2. CDR3 nucleotide sequence: TGCGCCAGCAGCTTGGAGGGACAGGGAAACACTGAAGCTTTCTTT. It yields the protein CASSLEGQGNTEAFF. The full variable domain, its missing parts supplied by reference TRBV5-1 and TRBJ1-1, is KAGVTQTPRYLIKTRGQQVTLSCSPISGHRSVSWYQQTPGQGLQFLFEYFSETQRNKGNFPGRFSGRQFSNSRSEMNVSTLELGDSALYLCASSLEGQGNTEAFFGQGTRLTVV.

The chain has TRBV11-1 and TRBJ1-6; TRBD1 agrees at 7 bases. The CDR3 loop spans 14 amino acids. V gave up 4 bases and J gave up 9 bases; unmatched junction bases: 6. Germline loops: CDR1 SGHAT, CDR2 FQDESV (reference sequence). Here the CDR3 DNA reads TGTGCCAGCAGCTCCCAGGGGGGTAGTTCACCCCTCCACTTT. Translated: CASSSQGGSSPLHF. Drawing the rest from reference TRBV11-1 and TRBJ1-6, the complete variable domain is EAEVAQSPRYKITEKSQAVAFWCDPISGHATLYWYRQILGQGPELLVQFQDESVVDDSQLPKDRFSAERLKGVDSTLKIQPAELGDSAMYLCASSSQGGSSPLHFGNGTRLTVT.

The CDR3 DNA reads TGTGCCAGCAGTGAAGCGGGCAGGGGGTTCTCACCCCTCCACTTT. Protein product: CASSEAGRGFSPLHF. This chain uses TRBV2 with TRBJ1-6; 7 bases match TRBD1. This CDR3 has 15 residues. From germline, CDR1 is SNHLY and CDR2 FYNNEI. J was trimmed by 10 bases and V by 0 bases; bases with no gene match: 6.

The CDR3 DNA reads TGTGCCAGCAGCTTAGGTCCGGGGGGTCGGGGAGGTATGCCTGAAGCTTTCTTT. It is translated as CASSLGPGGRGGMPEAFF. The chain employs TRBV7-9 and TRBJ1-1; D is perhaps TRBD1 (5 bases). CDR3 length: 18 amino acids. The germline V gene has CDR1 SEHNR and CDR2 FQNEAQ (reference sequence). Trimming took off 1 base at V and 6 bases at J, with 24 bases between the two ends. Full variable domain (remainder filled in from reference TRBV7-9 and TRBJ1-1): DTGVSQNPRHKITKRGQNVTFRCDPISEHNRLYWYRQTLGQGPEFLTYFQNEAQLEKSRLLSDRFSAERPKGSFSTLEIQRTEQGDSAMYLCASSLGPGGRGGMPEAFFGQGTRLTVV.